This TCR beta chain was observed in a study of T cell repertoires in ileal Crohn's disease. Across the study: All patients had surgery for stricturing (approximately 60%) or penetrating (around 40%) disease. Findings and limits, study-wide: Every patient over 26.8% clonality showed endoscopic recurrence. Compared with CD4 T cells, sorted CD8 cells carried more expanded clones.

The V end lost 3 bases, the J end lost 0 bases, and 10 bases lay between the germline ends. The V gene's germline CDR1 is SGDLS and CDR2 YYNGEE. The CDR3 has 15 residues. Some clones are missing from TCRdb's copy, which holds only in-frame ones; the method was immunoSEQ multiplex PCR. The sample lists around 16,000 clones, under 95% occurring once. Comments on this clone: Its antigen is as yet unknown.

Eligibility required adulthood, ileal or ileocolonic Crohn's disease and indicated ileocolonic resection. The sequenced sample was ileal tissue. V usage is TRBV9 and J usage is TRBJ2-1; D may be TRBD1 (5 bases). This clonotype was sampled from an adult with Crohn's disease. The CDR3 protein is CASSDYRNSYNEQFF. The CDR3 nucleotides read TGTGCCAGCAGCGATTACAGGAACTCCTACAATGAGCAGTTCTTC.